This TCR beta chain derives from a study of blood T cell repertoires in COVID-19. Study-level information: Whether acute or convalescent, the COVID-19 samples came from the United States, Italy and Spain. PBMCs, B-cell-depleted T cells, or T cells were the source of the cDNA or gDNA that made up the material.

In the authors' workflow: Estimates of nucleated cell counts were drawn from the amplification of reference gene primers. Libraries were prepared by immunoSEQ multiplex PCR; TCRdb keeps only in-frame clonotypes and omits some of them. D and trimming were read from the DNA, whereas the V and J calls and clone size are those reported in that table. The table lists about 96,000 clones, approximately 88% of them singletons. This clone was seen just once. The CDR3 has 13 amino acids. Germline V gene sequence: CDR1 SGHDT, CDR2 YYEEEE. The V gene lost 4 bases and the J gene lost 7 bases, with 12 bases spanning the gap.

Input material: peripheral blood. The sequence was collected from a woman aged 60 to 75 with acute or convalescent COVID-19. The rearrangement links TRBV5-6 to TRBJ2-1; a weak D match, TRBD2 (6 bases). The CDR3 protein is CASSRDLANEQFF. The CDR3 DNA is TGTGCCAGCAGCCGGGACCTAGCGAATGAGCAGTTCTTC. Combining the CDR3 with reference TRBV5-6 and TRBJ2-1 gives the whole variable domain DAGVTQSPTHLIKTRGQQVTLRCSPKSGHDTVSWYQQALGQGPQFIFQYYEEEERQRGNFPDRFSGHQFPNYSSELNVNALLLGDSALYLCASSRDLANEQFFGPGTRLTVL.